This TCR beta chain was profiled in a study of blood T cell repertoires in COVID-19. Across the study: Acute and convalescent COVID-19 specimens originated in the United States, Italy and Spain. T cells, B-cell-depleted T cells, or PBMCs supplied cDNA or gDNA.

From germline, CDR1 is SGHDT and CDR2 YYEEEE. The CDR3 sequence is 16 residues long. Germline trimming cut 2 bases from V and 6 bases from J; bases unmatched to any gene: 9. In the study's own analysis: Nucleated cell counts were estimated from reference gene primer amplification. The repertoire was sequenced with immunoSEQ multiplex PCR; TCRdb's copy has only in-frame clones and lacks some. For V, J and clone size, that table is used; D and trimming come from the DNA. The sample lists over 45,000 clones, 65% to 90% seen once, with approximately 11% in the top ten. The chain links TRBV5-6 to TRBJ2-1, with 9 bases identical to TRBD1. Sample: peripheral blood. The clonotype comes from a human donor in a cohort sampled during active COVID-19. The CDR3 nucleotides read TGTGCCAGCAGCTTTTCCGGGGGACAGGGCCGCAATGAGCAGTTCTTC. Its protein product is CASSFSGGQGRNEQFF.